Presented here are 23 T cell receptor beta chains from one specimen sequenced in a study of OX40 agonist ivuxolimab in advanced cancers. Profiled with immunoSEQ multiplex PCR; TCRdb holds only in-frame clones, not every one. The sample includes approximately 70,000 clones, around 88% seen only once; the top ten take around 0.8%. Specimen: CD4+ or CD8+ T cells sorted from blood, collected in a trial of the OX40 agonist ivuxolimab. All receptors derive from an adult with an advanced solid tumor such as melanoma, head and neck, liver or kidney cancer.

Remarks on this clone: The sample contains more than one DNA sequence encoding this CDR3. V and J are TRBV5-4 and TRBJ2-1; unclear D gene. Germline values: CDR1 SGHNT, CDR2 YYREEE (reference sequence). V gave up 1 base and J gave up 5 bases, with 1 base separating them. This CDR3 region has 11 residues. CDR3 in DNA: TGTGCCAGCAGCTTGAACAATGAGCAGTTCTTC. Translation gives CASSLNNEQFF.

The V gene is TRBV6-1, the J gene TRBJ2-2; TRBD2 matches 10 bases. V lost 2 bases, J lost 3 bases, and 12 bases stayed unmatched. In germline, CDR1 is MNHNS, CDR2 SASEGT. The CDR3 runs to 19 residues. The CDR3 DNA sequence: TGTGCCAGCAGTGAACGACCATACGGACTAGCGGAAGACACCGGGGAGCTGTTTTTT. Its translation is CASSERPYGLAEDTGELFF.

The chain links TRBV5-1 to TRBJ1-1; 7 bases are shared with TRBD1. Germline V gene lookup returns CDR1 SGHRS and CDR2 YFSETQ. V was pared by 3 bases and J by 0 bases, with 5 bases of the junction left unmatched. The CDR3 spans 15 residues. The CDR3 nucleotides are TGCGCCAGCAGCTCCAGACAGGGTTTGAACACTGAAGCTTTCTTT. Amino acid sequence: CASSSRQGLNTEAFF.

The V and J genes are TRBV5-4 and TRBJ2-5; the match to TRBD1 covers 7 bases. From germline, CDR1 is SGHNT and CDR2 YYREEE (reference sequence). The CDR3 sequence is 14 residues long. V lost 2 bases to trimming and J lost 7 bases; unmatched junction nucleotides: 8. The CDR3 protein is CASSLQGPQGTQYF. As DNA, the CDR3 is TGTGCCAGCAGCTTACAGGGGCCGCAGGGGACCCAGTACTTC.

This clone has just one count. The J gene is TRBJ2-5, the V gene TRBV5-1; 7 nucleotides line up with TRBD2. The CDR3 consists of 16 residues. The ends lost 4 bases at V and 2 bases at J; junction bases unmatched: 11. The V gene's germline CDR1 is SGHRS and CDR2 YFSETQ. The DNA of the CDR3 is TGCGCCAGCAGCCTTCAACCAGCGGGGATGCAAGAGACCCAGTACTTC. Protein sequence: CASSLQPAGMQETQYF.

This CDR3 reads CASSNHWSPEAFF. In DNA, the CDR3 is TGTGCCAGCAGTAATCATTGGTCCCCTGAAGCTTTCTTT. The genes are TRBV6-5 and TRBJ1-1; D ambiguous. Trimming left V 5 bases short and J 6 bases short, with 13 bases between. Germline CDR1 reads MNHEY; CDR2 reads SVGAGI. The CDR3 has 13 amino acids.

This clone was counted between two and nine times. The chain couples TRBV19 to TRBJ2-2; D gene unclear. This CDR3 spans 12 amino acids. CDR1 and CDR2 from the germline V gene are LNHDA and SQIVND (reference sequence). V lost 5 bases and J 8 bases, leaving 9 bases between the germline ends. CDR3 residues: CASSPFSGELFF. The CDR3 DNA follows: TGTGCCAGTAGTCCCTTCTCGGGGGAGCTGTTTTTT.

The gene calls are TRBV2 and TRBJ2-5; D unresolved. The germline CDR1 and CDR2 sequences are SNHLY and FYNNEI. V was clipped by 4 bases and J by 0 bases, with 6 bases between them. The CDR3 totals 13 residues. The CDR3 DNA follows: TGTGCCAGCAGTGTGCAGCACCAAGAGACCCAGTACTTC. Translating it yields CASSVQHQETQYF.

This chain connects TRBV9 to TRBJ2-6; D perhaps matches TRBD1 (7 bases). CDR1 is SGDLS, CDR2 YYNGEE, per germline. CDR3 length: 19 amino acids. Trimming shortened V by 2 bases and J by 0 bases, and 18 bases separated the two germline ends. The CDR3 sequence is CASSVPAGQRHSGANVLTF. DNA for the CDR3: TGTGCCAGCAGCGTCCCCGCGGGACAGCGTCACTCTGGGGCCAACGTCCTGACTTTC.

The DNA of the CDR3 is TGTGCCAGTACAGCAGGGACAAACAATGAGCAGTTCTTC. Protein product: CASTAGTNNEQFF. J is TRBJ2-1 and V is TRBV19; tentative D call: TRBD1 (6 bases). V shed 7 bases and J shed 5 bases, with 12 bases lying between them. The CDR3 contains 13 residues. The germline CDR1 and CDR2 sequences are LNHDA and SQIVND (reference sequence). Using reference TRBV19 and TRBJ2-1 for the parts outside the CDR3, the full variable domain is DGGITQSPKYLFRKEGQNVTLSCEQNLNHDAMYWYRQDPGQGLRLIYYSQIVNDFQKGDIAEGYSVSREKKESFPLTVTSAQKNPTAFYLCASTAGTNNEQFFGPGTRLTVL.

V and J are TRBV6-1 and TRBJ2-5, with 9 bases identical to TRBD2. TRBJ2-7 explains the end of the DNA better; the J call may be wrong. CDR3 length: 14 amino acids. The germline V gene encodes CDR1 MNHNS and CDR2 SASEGT. The CDR3 loop is CASVAGGVTYEQYF. The CDR3 DNA reads TGTGCCAGCGTTGCGGGAGGGGTGACCTACGAGCAGTACTTC.

V and J are TRBV5-1 and TRBJ2-2; 8 bases are shared with TRBD1. The CDR3 loop spans 16 amino acids. After removal of 4 bases from V and 5 bases from J, the junction contained 10 bases not matched to a gene. Germline V CDR1 and CDR2: SGHRS, YFSETQ. The CDR3 reads CASSGQGQGTTGELFF. The CDR3 coding sequence is TGCGCCAGCAGCGGGCAAGGACAGGGTACAACCGGGGAGCTGTTTTTT.

The chain joins TRBV9 to TRBJ2-3; D remains ambiguous. Trimming cost V 0 bases and J 2 bases, with 4 bases left between them. This CDR3 is 13 amino acids long. CDR1 SGDLS and CDR2 YYNGEE come from the germline V gene. CDR3 DNA: TGTGCCAGCAGCGTAGGTTTCACAGATACGCAGTATTTT. It yields the protein CASSVGFTDTQYF.

A few counts support this clone. This chain links TRBV19 with TRBJ2-2; D possibly uses TRBD1 or TRBD2 (5 bases each). The CDR3 loop spans 15 amino acids. The germline V gene encodes CDR1 LNHDA and CDR2 SQIVND (reference sequence). The V gene lost 7 bases and the J gene lost 6 bases, with 18 bases spanning the gap. CDR3 sequence: CASKGRQQSPGELFF. CDR3 coding DNA: TGTGCCAGTAAGGGACGCCAACAATCACCCGGGGAGCTGTTTTTT.

This clone came up once. V gene TRBV27 combines with J gene TRBJ2-1, with TRBD1 matching 10 bases. Germline loops: CDR1 MNHEY, CDR2 SMNVEV (reference sequence). The CDR3 has 15 amino acids. V trimming: 0 bases; J trimming: 8 bases; junction bases outside the gene matches: 4. The CDR3 loop reads CASSLSGQGWDEQFF. The CDR3, as DNA: TGTGCCAGCAGTTTATCGGGACAGGGGTGGGATGAGCAGTTCTTC.

This clone has only one observation. The genes are TRBV10-3 and TRBJ2-7, with D possibly called TRBD1 or TRBD2 (7 bases each). This CDR3 comprises 13 residues. The V gene lost 7 bases and the J gene lost 6 bases, with 16 bases spanning the gap. Germline V gives CDR1 ENHRY, CDR2 SYGVKD. CDR3 region: CAITTGDYGEQYF. DNA of the CDR3: TGTGCCATCACCACAGGGGACTACGGCGAGCAGTACTTC.

The chain uses TRBV5-1 and TRBJ2-5; TRBD2 aligns across 13 bases. The CDR3 sequence is 15 residues long. Trimming took 7 bases from V and 5 from J; bases not matched to a gene: 8. Germline V lookup: CDR1 SGHRS, CDR2 YFSETQ. This CDR3 is CASGTGLAGVETQYF. CDR3 DNA sequence: TGCGCCAGCGGCACCGGACTAGCGGGGGTGGAGACCCAGTACTTC.

The chain combines TRBV19 with TRBJ2-1, with TRBD2 as a possible D gene (6 bases). In germline, CDR1 is LNHDA, CDR2 SQIVND (reference sequence). The CDR3 is 14 amino acids. Trimming took off 7 bases at V and 4 bases at J, with 14 bases between the two ends. In DNA, the CDR3 is TGTGCCAGTAAATCGGCGGGACGGTACAATGAGCAGTTCTTC. Its protein product is CASKSAGRYNEQFF.

This clone has just one count. The rearrangement joins TRBV7-8 to TRBJ2-1, with 10 positions matching TRBD2. Trimming removed 3 bases from V and 5 bases from J; junction bases left unmatched: 7. The CDR3 is 16 residues long. Germline-derived CDR1 and CDR2 are SGHVS and FQNEAQ. The CDR3 loop is CASSFRAGGIDNEQFF. The CDR3 nucleotides are TGTGCCAGCAGCTTTAGAGCGGGGGGGATAGACAATGAGCAGTTCTTC.

This rearrangement joins TRBV29-1 to TRBJ1-3, with 7 bases identical to TRBD1. Germline CDR1 is SQVTM and CDR2 is ANQGSEA. This CDR3 contains 12 residues. V shed 7 bases, J shed 4 bases, and the junction held 4 bases outside the gene matches. The CDR3 DNA reads as TGCAGCGCCCAGGGGGGGGGAAACACCATATATTTT. Residues: CSAQGGGNTIYF.

This CDR3 is CASSLDSDIQETQYF. CDR3 coding DNA: TGTGCCAGCAGCTTAGACTCGGACATCCAAGAGACCCAGTACTTC. The rearrangement uses TRBV11-1 and TRBJ2-5, with a tentative D call TRBD1 (5 bases). The CDR3 is 15 residues long. V lost 1 base to trimming and J lost 1 base, with 10 bases between them. Per the germline V gene, CDR1 is SGHAT and CDR2 is FQDESV (reference sequence).

This chain connects TRBV18 to TRBJ2-7; D possibly uses TRBD1 or TRBD2 (6 bases each). CDR1 and CDR2 (germline): KGHSH, LQKENI. V lost 3 bases and J 6 bases, leaving 12 bases between the germline ends. This CDR3 has 13 amino acids. The CDR3 reads CASSPPGGGEQYF. CDR3 nucleotide sequence: TGTGCCAGCTCACCGCCTGGAGGGGGCGAGCAGTACTTC. Using reference TRBV18 and TRBJ2-7 for the parts outside the CDR3, the full variable domain is NAGVMQNPRHLVRRRGQEARLRCSPMKGHSHVYWYRQLPEEGLKFMVYLQKENIIDESGMPKERFSAEFPKEGPSILRIQQVVRGDSAAYFCASSPPGGGEQYFGPGTRLTVT.

The rearrangement links TRBV7-2 to TRBJ1-3; TRBD1 is a possible D gene (6 bases). Per germline, CDR1 SGHTA and CDR2 FQGNSA. There are 15 residues in the CDR3. The ends were cut back, 1 base at V and 4 bases at J, with 11 bases in the middle. CDR3 loop: CASSLGGGRGNTIYF. DNA for the CDR3: TGTGCCAGCAGCTTAGGAGGGGGAAGAGGAAACACCATATATTTT.